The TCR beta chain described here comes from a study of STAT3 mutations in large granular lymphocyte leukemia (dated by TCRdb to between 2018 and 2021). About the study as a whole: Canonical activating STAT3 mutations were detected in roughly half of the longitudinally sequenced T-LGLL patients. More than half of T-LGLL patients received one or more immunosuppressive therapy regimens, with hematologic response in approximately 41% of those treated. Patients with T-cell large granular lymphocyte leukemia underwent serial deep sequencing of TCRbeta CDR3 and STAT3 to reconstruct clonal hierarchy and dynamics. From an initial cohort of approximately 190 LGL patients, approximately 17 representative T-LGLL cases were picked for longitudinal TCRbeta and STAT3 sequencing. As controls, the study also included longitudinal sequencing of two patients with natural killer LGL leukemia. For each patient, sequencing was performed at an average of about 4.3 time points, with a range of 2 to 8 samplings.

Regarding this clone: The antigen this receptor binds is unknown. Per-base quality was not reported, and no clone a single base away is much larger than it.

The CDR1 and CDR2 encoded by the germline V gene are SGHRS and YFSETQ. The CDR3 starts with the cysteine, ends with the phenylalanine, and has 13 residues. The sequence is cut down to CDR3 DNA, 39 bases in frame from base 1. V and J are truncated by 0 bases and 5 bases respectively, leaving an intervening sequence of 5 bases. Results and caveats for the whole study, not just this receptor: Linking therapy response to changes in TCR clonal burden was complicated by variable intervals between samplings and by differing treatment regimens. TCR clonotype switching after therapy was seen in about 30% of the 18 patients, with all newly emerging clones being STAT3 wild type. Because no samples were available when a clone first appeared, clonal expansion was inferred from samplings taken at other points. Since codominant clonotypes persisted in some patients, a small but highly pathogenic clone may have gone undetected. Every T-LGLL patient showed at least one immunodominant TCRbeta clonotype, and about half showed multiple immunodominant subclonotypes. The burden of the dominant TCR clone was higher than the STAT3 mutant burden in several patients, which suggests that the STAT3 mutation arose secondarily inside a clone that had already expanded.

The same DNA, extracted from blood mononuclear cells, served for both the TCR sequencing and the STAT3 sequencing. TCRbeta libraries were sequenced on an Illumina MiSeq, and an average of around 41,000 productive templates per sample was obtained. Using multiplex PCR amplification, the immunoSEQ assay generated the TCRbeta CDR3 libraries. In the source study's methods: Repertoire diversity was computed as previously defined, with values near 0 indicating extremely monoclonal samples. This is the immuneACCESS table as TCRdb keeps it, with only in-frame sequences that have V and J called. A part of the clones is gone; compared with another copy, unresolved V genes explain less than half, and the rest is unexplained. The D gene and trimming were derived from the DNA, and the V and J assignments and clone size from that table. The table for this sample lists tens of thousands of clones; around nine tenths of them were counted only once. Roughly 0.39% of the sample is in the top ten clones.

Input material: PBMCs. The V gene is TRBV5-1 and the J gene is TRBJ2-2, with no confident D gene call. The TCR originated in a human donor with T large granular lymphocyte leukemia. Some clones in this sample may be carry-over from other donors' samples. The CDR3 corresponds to CASSLADTGELFF. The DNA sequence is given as TGCGCCAGCAGCTTGGCAGATACCGGGGAGCTGTTTTTT. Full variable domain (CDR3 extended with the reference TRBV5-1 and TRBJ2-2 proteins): KAGVTQTPRYLIKTRGQQVTLSCSPISGHRSVSWYQQTPGQGLQFLFEYFSETQRNKGNFPGRFSGRQFSNSRSEMNVSTLELGDSALYLCASSLADTGELFFGEGSRLTVL.